This T cell receptor (beta chain) comes out of a study of cytomegalovirus exposure and HLA in healthy donors. It was with 60 Vbeta and 13 Jbeta primers that the PCR ran. TCRdb's copy holds only in-frame clones and misses some; the assay was immunoSEQ multiplex PCR. The data hold roughly 140,000 clones, with 55% to 80% observed a single time. This CDR3 comprises 13 residues. Germline V gene lookup returns CDR1 ENHRY and CDR2 SYGVKD. V trimming: 6 bases; J trimming: 5 bases; junction bases outside the gene matches: 5. The source is a human donor in good health. Material for sequencing was PBMCs. The chain couples TRBV10-3 to TRBJ1-2, with 8 bases identical to TRBD1. CDR3 in amino acids: CAISRDRWYGYTF. The CDR3 DNA sequence: TGTGCCATCAGCCGGGACAGGTGGTATGGCTACACCTTC.